The next 23 T cell receptor beta chains were all read from a single sample in a study of identical twins' blood T cells. Each CDR3 protein gets one entry after TCRdb re-called the 5' RACE reads with MiXCR. The sample has hundreds of thousands of distinct CDR3 sequences, about 28% seen once. Material: PBMCs. Receptors were obtained from a woman aged 18-49 years in good health.

V and J are TRBV11-2 and TRBJ1-6, with TRBD1 matching 8 bases. Unmatched junction bases numbered 14, after V lost 5 bases and J lost 11 bases. Germline V gene sequence: CDR1 SGHAT, CDR2 FQNNGV. The CDR3 runs to 16 residues. The CDR3 DNA reads as TGTGCCAGCAGCCAATCTTCGGGGACAGGTCGACCACCCCTCCACTTT. Amino acid sequence: CASSQSSGTGRPPLHF.

This rearrangement joins TRBV7-2 to TRBJ1-1, with 7 bases fitting TRBD1. This CDR3 region has 16 residues. V was clipped by 4 bases and J by 0 bases; unmatched bases: 8. CDR1 is SGHTA, CDR2 FQGNSA, per germline. CDR3 nucleotides: TGTGCCAGCAGCTACCAGGGGGACTTTATGAACACTGAAGCTTTCTTT. It specifies CASSYQGDFMNTEAFF.

This chain uses TRBV5-1 with TRBJ2-3; D gene ambiguous. Germline loops: CDR1 SGHRS, CDR2 YFSETQ. Trimming took off 0 bases at V and 0 bases at J, with 5 bases between the two ends. The CDR3 is made up of 14 amino acids. Here the CDR3 DNA reads TGCGCCAGCAGCTTGGAGCCCAGCACAGATACGCAGTATTTT. This encodes CASSLEPSTDTQYF.

The V and J genes are TRBV29-1 and TRBJ2-3; D is perhaps TRBD1 or TRBD2 (5 bases each). Germline-derived CDR1 and CDR2 are SQVTM and ANQGSEA. This CDR3 is 14 amino acids long. The CDR3 is CSYGPGTSTDTQYF. The CDR3 nucleotides are TGCAGTTATGGTCCGGGGACGAGCACAGATACGCAGTATTTT.

The chain carries TRBV15 and TRBJ2-7; D is perhaps TRBD1 (6 bases). V was shortened by 3 bases and J by 3 bases, with 15 bases between the two germline ends. CDR3 length equals 15 residues. The germline CDR1 and CDR2 sequences are LNHNV and YYDKDF (reference sequence). Here the CDR3 reads CATSSYRDTDYEQYF. In nucleotides, the CDR3 is TGTGCCACCAGCAGTTACCGGGACACTGACTACGAGCAGTACTTC.

A remark on this clonotype: A junction boundary mismatches the germline segment, possibly from a read error. This chain joins TRBV5-3 and TRBJ2-3, with TRBD1 matching over 8 bases. TRBV5-3 falls under the ORF class, with uncertain function. The CDR3 is 17 residues long. CDR3 sequence: CASSSRGQGARTDTQYF. The DNA for the CDR3 is TGTGCCAGCAGCTCTAGGGGCCAGGGGGCAAGAACAGATACGCAGTATTTT.

The CDR3 protein is CASSRTGKGTQYF. The DNA of the CDR3 is TGTGCCAGCAGTAGGACAGGGAAAGGTACGCAGTATTTT. The rearrangement joins TRBV6-5 to TRBJ2-3; 8 bases agree with TRBD1. V lost 5 bases to trimming and J lost 8 bases; unmatched junction nucleotides: 6. The CDR3 extends over 13 amino acids. Germline CDR1 reads MNHEY; CDR2 reads SVGAGI.

The chain uses TRBV5-1 and TRBJ2-7; D possibly corresponds to TRBD1 (6 bases). Trimming left V 5 bases short and J 3 bases short, with 15 bases between. This CDR3 is built from 14 residues. Germline assignment: CDR1 SGHRS and CDR2 YFSETQ. In DNA, the CDR3 is TGCGCCAGCAGGGCTGGACAGCCCGACTACGAGCAGTACTTC. Protein product: CASRAGQPDYEQYF.

The table lists this clonotype with many counts. This chain uses TRBV11-2 with TRBJ1-6, with D unclear. The germline V gene has CDR1 SGHAT and CDR2 FQNNGV. V lost 2 bases, J lost 0 bases, and 2 bases lay in between. The CDR3 loop spans 14 amino acids. CDR3 sequence: CASSLSSYNSPLHF. Here the CDR3 DNA reads TGTGCCAGCAGCTTAAGCTCCTATAATTCACCCCTCCACTTT.

This clonotype showed up just a few times. The chain uses TRBV20-1 and TRBJ1-1; 7 bases match TRBD1. With 4 bases clipped from V and 6 bases from J, the junction kept 5 bases outside the gene matches. Germline-derived CDR1 and CDR2 are DFQATT and SNEGSKA (reference sequence). CDR3 length equals 12 residues. The CDR3 protein is CSATRQGPEAFF. For the CDR3, the DNA is TGCAGTGCTACTCGACAGGGCCCTGAAGCTTTCTTT.

A few counts support this clonotype. The chain employs TRBV5-6 and TRBJ1-1; 7 bases match TRBD1. Germline CDR1 reads SGHDT; CDR2 reads YYEEEE. The CDR3 totals 13 residues. The ends lost 4 bases at V and 7 bases at J; junction bases unmatched: 7. The CDR3 loop reads CASSDSGGNEAFF. CDR3 sequence (DNA): TGTGCCAGCAGCGACTCAGGGGGAAATGAAGCTTTCTTT.

The chain joins TRBV20-1 to TRBJ1-4; 9 bases align to TRBD1. Germline V gene sequence: CDR1 DFQATT, CDR2 SNEGSKA (reference sequence). The trim removed 4 bases at V and 8 bases at J, leaving 5 bases unmatched. The CDR3 covers 13 residues. DNA for the CDR3: TGCAGTGCTATCCGGACAGGGGAAGAAAAACTGTTTTTT. Translated: CSAIRTGEEKLFF.

In its sample, this clonotype was seen a few times. The rearrangement uses TRBV27 and TRBJ2-7; D remains ambiguous. CDR3 size: 14 residues. V was trimmed by 4 bases and J by 2 bases, leaving 12 bases between them. Per germline, CDR1 MNHEY and CDR2 SMNVEV (reference sequence). The CDR3 sequence: CASSSRAQTYEQYF. Here the CDR3 DNA reads TGTGCCAGCAGTTCCCGGGCCCAGACCTACGAGCAGTACTTC.

The chain combines TRBV20-1 with TRBJ1-2, with D uncertain. The ends were cut back, 0 bases at V and 5 bases at J, with 16 bases in the middle. Germline CDR1 is DFQATT and CDR2 is SNEGSKA (reference sequence). The CDR3 loop spans 15 amino acids. CDR3 sequence (DNA): TGCAGTGCTAGAGACTACGGCCTGGCCGGGTATGGCTACACCTTC. Translation: CSARDYGLAGYGYTF.

The V gene is TRBV11-2, the J gene TRBJ2-1; 7 bases are shared with TRBD2. The CDR3 is 15 amino acids. The V and J ends lost 7 bases and 6 bases, in that order; junction bases with no gene match: 12. CDR1 is SGHAT, CDR2 FQNNGV, per germline. DNA for the CDR3: TGTGCCAGCACCGAGTGGGCGGGAGAAGGCAATGAGCAGTTCTTC. The encoded protein is CASTEWAGEGNEQFF.

This clonotype was recorded a few times. The V and J genes are TRBV7-6 and TRBJ1-1; a weak D match, TRBD1 (6 bases). Germline CDR1 reads SGHVS; CDR2 reads FNYEAQ. The CDR3 extends over 15 amino acids. The V end was cut by 5 bases, the J end by 1 base, with 14 bases between. The CDR3 reads CASSPQGIGNTEAFF. In DNA form, the CDR3 reads TGTGCCAGCAGCCCACAGGGCATTGGGAACACTGAAGCTTTCTTT.

This rearrangement joins TRBV12-5 to TRBJ1-5; a weak D match, TRBD1 (5 bases). The CDR3 is 17 residues long. The V end was cut by 2 bases, the J end by 2 bases, with 16 bases between. The V gene's germline CDR1 is LGHNT and CDR2 FRNRAP. CDR3 sequence: CASGLSGQGWRNQPQHF. The CDR3, as DNA: TGTGCTAGTGGTTTGTCGGGGCAGGGCTGGCGCAATCAGCCCCAGCATTTT.

This clonotype occurred a few times. The chain is built from TRBV6-5 and TRBJ1-3; no definite D call. Germline V gene data show CDR1 as MNHEY and CDR2 as SVGAGI. Trimming pared 0 bases from V and 10 bases from J, leaving 13 bases between. The CDR3 is 14 residues long. The CDR3 reads CASSYSSGVRTIYF. The CDR3 bases are TGTGCCAGCAGTTACTCGAGTGGGGTGAGGACCATATATTTT.

In its sample, this clonotype was seen a few times. This chain links TRBV7-9 with TRBJ2-2; D is possibly TRBD2 (5 bases). Germline loops: CDR1 SEHNR, CDR2 FQNEAQ (reference sequence). The CDR3 covers 16 residues. The V and J ends lost 6 bases and 3 bases respectively, with 17 bases between them. CDR3 sequence: CASSPPLSGYTGELFF. The CDR3 DNA is TGTGCCAGCAGTCCCCCCCTGAGCGGCTACACCGGGGAGCTGTTTTTT.

This clonotype has just a few counts. The chain has TRBV2 and TRBJ2-3; D unclear. CDR3 size: 14 residues. The V gene lost 7 bases and the J gene lost 0 bases, with 11 bases spanning the gap. The germline gives CDR1 SNHLY, CDR2 FYNNEI. CDR3 sequence: CASILSESTDTQYF. CDR3 DNA: TGTGCCAGCATATTATCGGAGAGCACAGATACGCAGTATTTT. The full variable domain, rest sourced from reference TRBV2 and TRBJ2-3, is EPEVTQTPSHQVTQMGQEVILRCVPISNHLYFYWYRQILGQKVEFLVSFYNNEISEKSEIFDDQFSVERPDGSNFTLKIRSTKLEDSAMYFCASILSESTDTQYFGPGTRLTVL.

The chain joins TRBV27 to TRBJ2-7; no reliable D call. Trimming removed 4 bases at V and 4 bases at J, with 8 bases between. The germline CDR1 and CDR2 sequences are MNHEY and SMNVEV (reference sequence). The length of the CDR3 is 12 residues. This CDR3 is CASSSEGYEQYF. The CDR3 DNA reads TGTGCCAGCAGTTCCGAAGGGTACGAGCAGTACTTC.

This clonotype was seen a handful of times. The junction and the germline gene differ at one end; a read error may be behind it. This chain links TRBV29-1 with TRBJ1-1; D may be TRBD1 (6 bases). Germline CDR1 is SQVTM and CDR2 is ANQGSEA. The CDR3 contains 12 residues. The CDR3 region is CSAQAGTHEAFF. CDR3 sequence (DNA): TGTAGCGCCCAGGCCGGGACACATGAAGCTTTCTTT.

The table lists this clonotype with many counts. This rearrangement joins TRBV29-1 to TRBJ1-3; D is uncertain. CDR3 length equals 14 residues. Trimming removed 4 bases from V and 0 bases from J, with 10 bases in between. Looked up from germline, CDR1 is SQVTM and CDR2 is ANQGSEA. The CDR3 protein is CSVVFGYSGNTIYF. The CDR3 DNA follows: TGCAGCGTTGTGTTCGGGTACTCTGGAAACACCATATATTTT.